The 12 T cell receptor beta chains in this list originate from one sample, sequenced in a study of OX40 agonist ivuxolimab in advanced cancers. Sequenced by immunoSEQ multiplex PCR; TCRdb stores in-frame clones only, minus some. In the table there are about 140,000 clones, more than 85% of which are singletons. Sequenced here: CD4+ or CD8+ T cells sorted from blood, sampled in a trial of the OX40 agonist ivuxolimab. Source of these receptors: an adult with an advanced solid tumor such as melanoma, head and neck, liver or kidney cancer.

In this sample, this clone turned up a few times. V gene TRBV2 combines with J gene TRBJ1-2, with unresolved D. This CDR3 has 15 residues. Trimming took off 3 bases at V and 0 bases at J, with 11 bases between the two ends. CDR1 is SNHLY, CDR2 FYNNEI, per germline. The CDR3 bases are TGTGCCAGCAGTGAGTGGGCAGGAGCTAACTATGGCTACACCTTC. It translates to CASSEWAGANYGYTF.

The CDR3 reads CASSPQNTEAFF. The CDR3 bases are TGTGCCAGCAGCCCCCAGAACACTGAAGCTTTCTTT. The chain carries TRBV5-6 and TRBJ1-1; D unresolved. CDR1 SGHDT and CDR2 YYEEEE come from the germline V gene. The CDR3 consists of 12 residues. V was cut by 4 bases and J by 1 base, with 5 bases left in between.

The chain links TRBV20-1 to TRBJ2-3; D not resolved. This CDR3 spans 11 amino acids. CDR1 is DFQATT and CDR2 is SNEGSKA in the germline V gene (reference sequence). With 4 bases removed from V and 5 bases from J, the gap between germline ends came to 7 bases. The CDR3 bases are TGCAGTGCTAACCCTAGAGATACGCAGTATTTT. This gives the protein CSANPRDTQYF.

The J gene is TRBJ2-1, the V gene TRBV2; 8 nucleotides agree with TRBD2. V was clipped by 3 bases and J by 9 bases; unmatched bases: 7. The germline CDR1 and CDR2 sequences are SNHLY and FYNNEI. The CDR3 runs to 14 residues. The CDR3 nucleotides read TGTGCCAGCAGTGACCAGCGGGAGCACGGTGAGCAGTTCTTC. This sequence encodes CASSDQREHGEQFF. The full variable domain, completed using reference TRBV2 and TRBJ2-1, is EPEVTQTPSHQVTQMGQEVILRCVPISNHLYFYWYRQILGQKVEFLVSFYNNEISEKSEIFDDQFSVERPDGSNFTLKIRSTKLEDSAMYFCASSDQREHGEQFFGPGTRLTVL.

A word on this clone: A junction end diverges from the germline sequence, so it may reflect a read error. The sample holds other DNA sequences that translate to the same CDR3. This chain connects TRBV18 to TRBJ2-2, with 9 bases that match TRBD1. The CDR3 has 16 residues. In germline, CDR1 is KGHSH, CDR2 LQKENI. The CDR3 sequence is CASSSRTGANTGELFF. CDR3 bases: TGCGCCAGCTCATCGAGGACAGGGGCGAACACCGGGGAGCTGTTTTTT. The full variable domain, with the rest looked up from reference TRBV18 and TRBJ2-2, is NAGVMQNPRHLVRRRGQEARLRCSPMKGHSHVYWYRQLPEEGLKFMVYLQKENIIDESGMPKERFSAEFPKEGPSILRIQQVVRGDSAAYFCASSSRTGANTGELFFGEGSRLTVL.

This chain links TRBV7-2 with TRBJ2-7; 7 bases are shared with TRBD1. The V and J ends lost 5 bases and 2 bases, in that order; junction bases with no gene match: 9. Germline CDR1 reads SGHTA; CDR2 reads FQGNSA. CDR3 length: 15 amino acids. The CDR3 coding sequence is TGTGCCAGCAGCCGCGCCGGGACAGTGACCTACGAGCAGTACTTC. Protein: CASSRAGTVTYEQYF.

This clone occurred once. The J gene is TRBJ2-2, the V gene TRBV10-3; D is unresolved. Germline CDR1 and CDR2: ENHRY and SYGVKD. This CDR3 comprises 12 residues. Trimming took off 6 bases at V and 2 bases at J, with 4 bases between the two ends. In DNA form, the CDR3 reads TGTGCCATCAGGCCTAACACCGGGGAGCTGTTTTTT. Protein: CAIRPNTGELFF.

The CDR3 DNA is TGTGCCAGCAGTTCGACTCGCACCATACAAGAGACCCAGTACTTC. Protein product: CASSSTRTIQETQYF. This chain links TRBV27 with TRBJ2-5, with D hard to call. Trimming removed 4 bases from V and 2 bases from J, with 14 bases in between. CDR1 MNHEY and CDR2 SMNVEV come from the germline V gene (reference sequence). This CDR3 is 15 amino acids long.

This sequence joins TRBV5-4 and TRBJ2-5, with D unclear. The CDR3 runs to 15 residues. The germline gives CDR1 SGHNT, CDR2 YYREEE (reference sequence). V shed 4 bases and J shed 0 bases, with 13 bases lying between them. The CDR3 region is CASSLRTWYQETQYF. The CDR3 region has the DNA TGTGCCAGCAGCCTCAGGACCTGGTACCAAGAGACCCAGTACTTC.

V and J are TRBV11-2 and TRBJ2-5, with 9 bases lining up with TRBD1. V lost 5 bases to trimming and J lost 5 bases; unmatched junction nucleotides: 9. This CDR3 has 15 amino acids. CDR1 and CDR2 (germline): SGHAT, FQNNGV. CDR3 in amino acids: CASSQVTGGPETQYF. The CDR3 region has the DNA TGTGCCAGCAGCCAAGTTACAGGGGGCCCGGAGACCCAGTACTTC.

The rearrangement links TRBV4-3 to TRBJ2-6, with TRBD1 identical over 8 bases. Germline V gene lookup returns CDR1 LGHNA and CDR2 YSLEER. After removal of 1 base from V and 1 base from J, the junction contained 15 bases not matched to a gene. The CDR3 is made up of 21 amino acids. CDR3 loop: CASSQVPNLGQVKSGANVLTF. The CDR3 nucleotides are TGCGCCAGCAGCCAAGTACCCAACCTGGGACAGGTGAAGTCTGGGGCCAACGTCCTGACTTTC.

V usage is TRBV28 and J usage is TRBJ2-1; D is undetermined. Trimming took 4 bases from V and 7 from J, leaving 5 bases between them. CDR1 is MDHEN and CDR2 is SYDVKM in the germline V gene. The CDR3 is 11 residues long. Written as DNA, the CDR3 is TGTGCCAGCAGTTCCCCTAATGAGCAGTTCTTC. It yields the protein CASSSPNEQFF.